The rows below give T cell receptor beta chains drawn from one sample of a study of OX40 agonist ivuxolimab in advanced cancers. This table comes from immunoSEQ multiplex PCR, and its TCRdb copy is limited to in-frame clones, with some not included. The table includes about 14,000 clones, about four fifths detected once. This specimen was CD4+ or CD8+ T cells sorted from blood, taken in a trial of the OX40 agonist ivuxolimab. These receptors were obtained from an adult with an advanced solid tumor such as melanoma, head and neck, liver or kidney cancer. CDR3s include the opening cysteine and the closing phenylalanine or tryptophan. Fields, in order: V gene, clone size, CDR3 length, J gene, D gene, CDR3 protein, CDR3 DNA. A D gene is named only where the DNA matches it firmly. Clone sizes are given selectively: once, few, many, or a class where the clone is expanded.

>TRBV27|NA|15|TRBJ2-3|TRBD1
CASSQGQGGTDTQYF
TGTGCCAGCAGTCAAGGACAGGGGGGAACAGATACGCAGTATTTT
>TRBV30|NA|14|TRBJ1-1|NA
CAWSGRGMNTEAFF
TGTGCCTGGTCCGGACGGGGGATGAACACTGAAGCTTTCTTT
>TRBV4-2|NA|15|TRBJ2-5|NA
CASSQDEGGSETQYF
TGTGCCAGCAGCCAAGATGAGGGGGGGTCGGAGACCCAGTACTTC
>TRBV9|few|13|TRBJ2-5|NA
CASSEGGEETQYF
TGTGCCAGCAGCGAGGGGGGTGAAGAGACCCAGTACTTC
>TRBV9|NA|13|TRBJ2-7|NA
CASSPSGGYEQYF
TGTGCCAGCAGCCCCTCTGGGGGTTACGAGCAGTACTTC
>TRBV4-2|few|18|TRBJ2-2|TRBD2
CASSQVTSGGRNTGELFF
TGTGCCAGCAGCCAAGTAACTAGCGGGGGGCGTAACACCGGGGAGCTGTTTTTT
>TRBV6-5|once|15|TRBJ2-7|TRBD1
CASSDGTGGPYEQYF
TGTGCCAGCTCTGATGGGACAGGGGGCCCCTACGAGCAGTACTTC
>TRBV19|NA|19|TRBJ2-6|NA
CASSILRGIPVSGANVLTF
TGTGCCAGTAGTATATTACGGGGAATTCCCGTCTCTGGGGCCAACGTCCTGACTTTC
>TRBV5-8|NA|16|TRBJ1-2|TRBD1
CASSLHGDRGLNGYTF
TGTGCCAGCAGCTTACATGGGGACAGGGGGTTAAATGGCTACACCTTC
>TRBV27|NA|13|TRBJ1-2|NA
CASSFGASGGYTF
TGTGCCAGCAGTTTTGGGGCTTCGGGAGGCTACACCTTC
>TRBV7-9|NA|17|TRBJ2-1|NA
CASSYRTLTSSGNEQFF
TGTGCCAGCAGCTATAGAACCCTGACTAGTTCAGGCAATGAGCAGTTCTTC
>TRBV5-1|NA|16|TRBJ2-5|TRBD2
CASSPEREGLEGTQYF
TGCGCCAGCAGCCCTGAGCGGGAGGGCCTGGAAGGGACCCAGTACTTC
>TRBV7-3|few|13|TRBJ2-3|NA
CASSSSNTDTQYF
TGTGCCAGCAGCTCCTCGAACACAGATACGCAGTATTTT
>TRBV4-1|NA|14|TRBJ1-1|NA
CASSQTRVNTEAFF
TGCGCCAGCAGCCAAACGAGGGTAAACACTGAAGCTTTCTTT
>TRBV7-9|NA|13|TRBJ2-7|NA
CASSPTVSYEQYF
TGTGCCAGCAGCCCCACTGTTTCCTACGAGCAGTACTTC
>TRBV30|once|13|TRBJ2-7|NA
CAWSLLVHHEQYF
TGTGCCTGGAGTCTCCTCGTTCATCACGAGCAGTACTTC
>TRBV7-9|few|13|TRBJ2-7|TRBD1
CATFHRGSYEQYF
TGTGCCACCTTCCACAGGGGTTCCTACGAGCAGTACTTC
>TRBV4-2|few|16|TRBJ2-3|NA
CASSQDPGSVADTQYF
TGTGCCAGCAGCCAAGATCCGGGGAGCGTGGCAGATACGCAGTATTTT
>TRBV6-4|NA|14|TRBJ2-1|TRBD2
CASSEAGGPNEQFF
TGTGCCAGCAGTGAAGCGGGGGGGCCCAATGAGCAGTTCTTC
>TRBV2|NA|19|TRBJ1-5|NA
CASSEERAGSSLSNQPQHF
TGTGCCAGCAGTGAAGAGCGGGCAGGGTCTTCTCTCAGCAATCAGCCCCAGCATTTT
>TRBV2|NA|16|TRBJ2-7|NA
CASTGNNPKGHYEQYF
TGTGCCAGCACGGGGAACAACCCTAAGGGTCACTACGAGCAGTACTTC
>TRBV5-4|NA|12|TRBJ1-1|NA
CASSSQGSAGFF
TGTGCCAGCAGCTCACAAGGGAGCGCGGGCTTCTTT
>TRBV6-4|once|13|TRBJ2-2|NA
CASSDSEHGELFF
TGTGCCAGCAGCGATAGCGAGCACGGGGAGCTGTTTTTT
>TRBV6-9|NA|14|TRBJ1-1|NA
CASRWRHTGTEAFF
TGTGCCAGCAGATGGCGGCACACGGGGACTGAAGCTTTCTTT
>TRBV7-9|NA|11|TRBJ2-7|TRBD1
CAIIRGNEQYF
TGTGCCATCATCAGGGGGAACGAGCAGTACTTC
>TRBV10-3|NA|14|TRBJ2-7|TRBD2
CAISDASGEHEQYF
TGTGCCATCAGTGATGCGAGCGGGGAGCACGAGCAGTACTTC
>TRBV19|NA|14|TRBJ1-3|NA
CASSIVGSGNTIYF
TGTGCCAGTAGTATAGTGGGCTCTGGAAACACCATATATTTT
>TRBV12-2|NA|17|TRBJ2-1|NA
CASRLAGGANSYNEQFF
TGTGCAAGTCGCTTAGCAGGGGGGGCCAACTCCTACAATGAGCAGTTCTTC
>TRBV7-8|NA|15|TRBJ1-5|TRBD1
CASTSRDRGYQPQHF
TGTGCCAGCACCAGTCGGGACAGGGGTTATCAGCCCCAGCATTTT
>TRBV7-6|once|16|TRBJ2-1|TRBD2
CASSPTLAGAYNEQFF
TGTGCCAGCAGCCCGACGCTAGCGGGGGCCTACAATGAGCAGTTCTTC
>TRBV27|few|14|TRBJ1-1|TRBD1
CASSLGGGGTEAFF
TGTGCCAGCAGTTTAGGAGGGGGCGGCACTGAAGCTTTCTTT
>TRBV27|NA|13|TRBJ2-7|TRBD1
CASKTGGGYEQYF
TGTGCCAGTAAAACAGGGGGCGGATACGAGCAGTACTTC